Below are 22 T cell receptor beta chains sequenced from a single sample in a study of cytomegalovirus exposure and HLA in healthy donors (TCRdb year 2017). Libraries came from the immunoSEQ multiplex PCR assay. The multiplex PCR relied on a mix of 60 forward primers for TCR Vbeta segments and 13 reverse primers for TCR Jbeta segments. The table was pulled from immuneACCESS by TCRdb, which kept in-frame rearrangements only. Such tables lose some clones; where checked, under half of the loss comes from unresolved V genes, and the rest has no known cause. For this sample the table gives around 130,000 clones, of which 75% to 85% were detected only once. The ten biggest clones cover approximately 10% of the sample. The source material was PBMCs. The source is a male donor in good health and CMV-seropositive.

This chain uses TRBV5-6 with TRBJ2-7, with D unresolved. CDR3 length: 15 residues. V was pared by 0 bases and J by 6 bases, with 16 bases between. CDR1 is SGHDT and CDR2 is YYEEEE in the germline V gene. CDR3 DNA: TGTGCCAGCAGCTTGGACAGCCCTAAGTTCTTCGAGCAGTACTTC. Its translation: CASSLDSPKFFEQYF.

This chain connects TRBV18 to TRBJ2-3; D remains ambiguous. Germline values: CDR1 KGHSH, CDR2 LQKENI. This CDR3 is built from 13 residues. The V gene lost 2 bases and the J gene lost 2 bases, with 5 bases spanning the gap. The CDR3 is CASSPGPTDTQYF. DNA of the CDR3: TGTGCCAGCTCACCAGGCCCCACAGATACGCAGTATTTT.

The chain is built from TRBV29-1 and TRBJ2-1; D is undetermined. Looked up from germline, CDR1 is SQVTM and CDR2 is ANQGSEA. V lost 4 bases, J lost 4 bases, and 5 bases lay in between. This CDR3 comprises 11 residues. The CDR3 loop is CSVVSYNEQFF. The CDR3 DNA is TGCAGCGTTGTCAGTTACAATGAGCAGTTCTTC.

A single count supports this clone. The J gene is TRBJ2-5, the V gene TRBV29-1; TRBD2 is a possible D gene (5 bases). The CDR3 is 13 residues long. V dropped 4 bases and J dropped 5 bases, with 14 bases sitting between them. Germline V gene lookup returns CDR1 SQVTM and CDR2 ANQGSEA. CDR3 nucleotides: TGCAGCGTTGTGCCTGTTTCGGGGGAGACCCAGTACTTC. This sequence encodes CSVVPVSGETQYF.

The gene calls are TRBV10-1 and TRBJ2-7; maybe TRBD2 (6 bases). The CDR3 totals 16 residues. The V gene's germline CDR1 is WNHNN and CDR2 SYGVQD (reference sequence). The ends were cut back, 4 bases at V and 2 bases at J, with 18 bases in the middle. CDR3 nucleotide sequence: TGCGCCAGCAGTGGGGGTGGAGGGGCCGGACCCTACGAGCAGTACTTC. It is translated as CASSGGGGAGPYEQYF.

V usage is TRBV29-1 and J usage is TRBJ2-1; TRBD2 agrees at 7 bases. Trimming at V came to 2 bases and at J to 2 bases, leaving 9 bases not matched to a gene. Looked up from germline, CDR1 is SQVTM and CDR2 is ANQGSEA. This CDR3 has 16 residues. CDR3 in amino acids: CSVEPREASPYNEQFF. CDR3 DNA sequence: TGCAGCGTTGAACCCCGGGAGGCTTCCCCCTACAATGAGCAGTTCTTC.

This clone was seen a single time. The J gene is TRBJ2-5, the V gene TRBV29-1; TRBD1 aligns across 7 bases. The junction had 9 bases not matched to a gene; V was cut back by 5 bases and J by 3 bases. This CDR3 is 14 amino acids long. Germline CDR1 SQVTM, CDR2 ANQGSEA. CDR3 DNA sequence: TGCAGCGTTTGGTCCCGGGACAGCAAAGAGACCCAGTACTTC. This sequence encodes CSVWSRDSKETQYF.

The chain couples TRBV29-1 to TRBJ2-1; weak D call: TRBD1 (6 bases). The germline V gene has CDR1 SQVTM and CDR2 ANQGSEA. The CDR3 sequence is 12 residues long. Trimming took off 4 bases at V and 13 bases at J, with 17 bases between the two ends. The CDR3 here is CSVVGAKGSQFF. The CDR3 DNA follows: TGCAGCGTTGTGGGGGCTAAGGGCTCCCAGTTCTTC.

This chain joins TRBV5-8 and TRBJ1-5; 7 bases agree with TRBD1. Germline V gives CDR1 SGHTS, CDR2 YDEGEE. The J segment lost 3 bases and the V segment lost 0 bases, leaving 6 bases of the junction unmatched. The CDR3 length is 16 residues. DNA of the CDR3: TGTGCCAGCAGCTTGGACGGGACAGCGATCAATCAGCCCCAGCATTTT. Translation: CASSLDGTAINQPQHF.

This chain joins TRBV29-1 and TRBJ2-5, with a possible D match to TRBD2 (5 bases). This CDR3 comprises 11 residues. Germline V lookup: CDR1 SQVTM, CDR2 ANQGSEA. Trimming shortened V by 8 bases and J by 5 bases, and 12 bases separated the two germline ends. The CDR3 loop is CSQRTGETQYF. The CDR3 DNA follows: TGCAGCCAACGGACTGGGGAGACCCAGTACTTC.

The V and J genes are TRBV18 and TRBJ2-7, with 7 bases identical to TRBD2. The CDR3 loop spans 17 amino acids. From germline, CDR1 is KGHSH and CDR2 LQKENI. V lost 1 base and J lost 2; bases outside the gene matches: 11. The DNA of the CDR3 is TGTGCCAGCTCACCACGTAAACGGGCTAGCGGTCCCTACGAGCAGTACTTC. Translating gives CASSPRKRASGPYEQYF.

This rearrangement joins TRBV7-9 to TRBJ1-3; possibly TRBD1 for D (6 bases). The germline gives CDR1 SEHNR, CDR2 FQNEAQ (reference sequence). Trimming took off 8 bases at V and 3 bases at J, with 17 bases between the two ends. The CDR3 has 15 amino acids. CDR3 coding DNA: TGTGCCAGCGCCCGGGGGGCGGGAAATGGAAACACCATATATTTT. Translation gives CASARGAGNGNTIYF. The variable domain in full, completed from reference TRBV7-9 and TRBJ1-3, reads DTGVSQNPRHKITKRGQNVTFRCDPISEHNRLYWYRQTLGQGPEFLTYFQNEAQLEKSRLLSDRFSAERPKGSFSTLEIQRTEQGDSAMYLCASARGAGNGNTIYFGEGSWLTVV.

This chain joins TRBV6-5 and TRBJ2-7; 8 bases align to TRBD1. With V trimmed by 7 bases and J by 2 bases, 1 base remained unmatched. CDR1 and CDR2 from the germline V gene are MNHEY and SVGAGI. The CDR3 runs 12 residues. CDR3 DNA: TGTGCCAGCAAACAGGGGGCCTACGAGCAGTACTTC. Residues: CASKQGAYEQYF.

The rearrangement uses TRBV19 and TRBJ2-7; no clear D gene. The V and J ends lost 5 bases and 0 bases respectively, with 8 bases between them. The CDR3 spans 13 residues. Germline V gene data show CDR1 as LNHDA and CDR2 as SQIVND (reference sequence). As DNA, the CDR3 is TGTGCCAGTAGTGCGGCGAGCTCCTACGAGCAGTACTTC. This sequence encodes CASSAASSYEQYF.

The chain employs TRBV28 and TRBJ2-2; TRBD1 aligns across 9 bases. The CDR3 loop spans 14 amino acids. Germline CDR1 and CDR2: MDHEN and SYDVKM. V lost 10 bases, J lost 4 bases, and 7 bases stayed unmatched. In DNA form, the CDR3 reads TGTGCCACCCACCTGACAGGGGGCACCGGGGAGCTGTTTTTT. Protein sequence: CATHLTGGTGELFF.

The J gene is TRBJ2-3, the V gene TRBV15; no reliable D call. This CDR3 has 17 amino acids. CDR1 LNHNV and CDR2 YYDKDF come from the germline V gene (reference sequence). V was trimmed by 3 bases and J by 0 bases, leaving 16 bases between them. CDR3 loop: CATSRAPSGISTDTQYF. The CDR3 coding sequence is TGTGCCACCAGCAGGGCACCCTCAGGTATAAGCACAGATACGCAGTATTTT.

The chain employs TRBV4-1 and TRBJ2-1; TRBD1 might be the D (6 bases). The CDR3 consists of 13 residues. V lost 6 bases and J 9 bases, leaving 15 bases between the germline ends. Germline V gene data show CDR1 as MGHRA and CDR2 as YSYEKL. CDR3 nucleotide sequence: TGCGCCAGCAGACAAACAGGGAGCGGTGAGCAGTTCTTC. It is translated as CASRQTGSGEQFF.

The chain employs TRBV19 and TRBJ1-3; no firm D call. V lost 4 bases, J lost 0 bases, and 10 bases lay in between. The CDR3 runs to 15 residues. The V gene's germline CDR1 is LNHDA and CDR2 SQIVND (reference sequence). The CDR3 sequence is CASSTENLSGNTIYF. The CDR3 DNA sequence: TGTGCCAGTAGTACAGAAAATCTCTCTGGAAACACCATATATTTT.

J is TRBJ2-5 and V is TRBV4-2, with D maybe TRBD2 (7 bases). The J call is in doubt because the DNA end fits TRBJ2-7 better. Germline V gives CDR1 LGHNA, CDR2 YNFKEQ. CDR3 length: 20 amino acids. DNA for the CDR3: TGTGCCAGCAGCCAAGATCCGAACCCACCGGGGGGCCTTATCTCCTACGAGCAGTACTTC. Translated, it gives CASSQDPNPPGGLISYEQYF.

The chain is built from TRBV5-1 and TRBJ2-1, with 11 nucleotides matching TRBD2. This CDR3 region has 15 residues. Germline assignment: CDR1 SGHRS and CDR2 YFSETQ. V was clipped by 4 bases and J by 7 bases; unmatched bases: 7. The CDR3 loop is CASSGTSGRGNEQFF. CDR3 coding DNA: TGCGCCAGCAGCGGAACTAGCGGGAGAGGGAATGAGCAGTTCTTC.

A word on this clone: The sample has other DNA sequences that encode this CDR3 too. This chain links TRBV7-2 with TRBJ2-3; 7 nucleotides line up with TRBD2. The ends lost 0 bases at V and 3 bases at J; junction bases unmatched: 3. This CDR3 contains 15 residues. Germline V CDR1 and CDR2: SGHTA, FQGNSA. CDR3 residues: CASSLAGGVTDTQYF. CDR3 coding DNA: TGTGCCAGCAGCTTAGCGGGAGGGGTTACAGATACGCAGTATTTT. Combining the CDR3 with reference TRBV7-2 and TRBJ2-3 gives the whole variable domain GAGVSQSPSNKVTEKGKDVELRCDPISGHTALYWYRQSLGQGLEFLIYFQGNSAPDKSGLPSDRFSAERTGGSVSTLTIQRTQQEDSAVYLCASSLAGGVTDTQYFGPGTRLTVL.

The genes are TRBV4-3 and TRBJ2-7, with 9 nucleotides matching TRBD2. CDR1 is LGHNA, CDR2 YSLEER, per germline. V lost 3 bases, J lost 2 bases, and 5 bases stayed unmatched. The length of the CDR3 is 15 residues. Here the CDR3 DNA reads TGCGCCAGCAGCCACGGCGCGGGAGGGGCCTACGAGCAGTACTTC. Amino acid sequence: CASSHGAGGAYEQYF.